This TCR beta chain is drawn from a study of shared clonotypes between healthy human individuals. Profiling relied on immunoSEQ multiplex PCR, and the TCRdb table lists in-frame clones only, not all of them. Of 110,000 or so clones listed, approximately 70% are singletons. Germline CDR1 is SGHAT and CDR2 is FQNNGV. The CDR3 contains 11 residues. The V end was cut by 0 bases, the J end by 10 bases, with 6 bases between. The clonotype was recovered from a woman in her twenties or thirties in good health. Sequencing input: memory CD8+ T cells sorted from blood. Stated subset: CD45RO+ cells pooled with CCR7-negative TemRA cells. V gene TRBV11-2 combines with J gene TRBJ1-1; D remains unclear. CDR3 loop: CASSLEGLAFF. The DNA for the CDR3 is TGTGCCAGCAGCTTAGAGGGATTAGCTTTCTTT.